A selection of T cell receptor beta chains follows, all from one sample in a study of control samples from healthy donors and cancer patients. Profiled with immunoSEQ multiplex PCR; TCRdb holds only in-frame clones, not every one. The sample yields more than 85,000 clones, less than 95% seen once. Sequencing was carried out using blood. The receptors shown here come from a human donor in good health. The donor label of this sample is uncertain. CDR3s leave out the opening cysteine and the closing phenylalanine or tryptophan. Fields, in order: CDR3 protein, clone size, V gene, D gene. The D gene is left open where the match is weak. The size of a clone is reported for some rows only, either as once, few or many, or as a class for expanded clones.

cdr3_aa: ASSEVKVGTQY; clone_size: once; v_call: TRBV6-1; d_call: -
cdr3_aa: ASSIGDRNQETQY; clone_size: -; v_call: TRBV19; d_call: -
cdr3_aa: ASSSPRQTQY; clone_size: -; v_call: TRBV10-2; d_call: -
cdr3_aa: ASSQDIFGADTQY; clone_size: once; v_call: TRBV14; d_call: -
cdr3_aa: ATADRGARSNQPQH; clone_size: -; v_call: TRBV19; d_call: TRBD1
cdr3_aa: ASSLSSGNTIY; clone_size: -; v_call: TRBV5-6; d_call: -
cdr3_aa: ASSQDFGAGVYSGANVLT; clone_size: -; v_call: TRBV3-1/TRBV3-2; d_call: -
cdr3_aa: ASSEISGTGLNSPLH; clone_size: -; v_call: TRBV6-1; d_call: TRBD1
cdr3_aa: ASRGQGSGNTIY; clone_size: -; v_call: TRBV2; d_call: TRBD1
cdr3_aa: ASSGAGTGITDTQY; clone_size: once; v_call: TRBV9; d_call: TRBD1
cdr3_aa: ASSIEEQAYGYT; clone_size: -; v_call: TRBV19; d_call: -
cdr3_aa: AWSVPRVGYEQY; clone_size: -; v_call: TRBV30; d_call: -
cdr3_aa: ASSHNRERNTEAF; clone_size: once; v_call: TRBV14; d_call: -
cdr3_aa: SASGGAAVAF; clone_size: -; v_call: TRBV20-1; d_call: -
cdr3_aa: ASQLQGWSGYT; clone_size: -; v_call: TRBV27; d_call: -
cdr3_aa: ASQRGTTDTQY; clone_size: once; v_call: TRBV3-1/TRBV3-2; d_call: TRBD2
cdr3_aa: ASSREGGTDTQY; clone_size: -; v_call: TRBV6-4; d_call: TRBD2
cdr3_aa: ASRRRRTTGAVYEKLF; clone_size: -; v_call: TRBV6-6; d_call: TRBD1